Following are 17 T cell receptor beta chains from one sample sequenced in a study of CD8 T cells in ankylosing spondylitis (dated by TCRdb to about 2017). Overall results and qualifications from the work: A TCR beta motif made up of several highly homologous amino acid variants appeared to be characteristic of blood from ankylosing spondylitis patients.

The antigens these receptors bind are not known. The library was made by 5' RACE. The sequencer was an Illumina HiSeq 2500. The public reads were reanalyzed by TCRdb: fastp trimming at Q25, MiXCR alignment, in-frame beta chains only. Each entry is one CDR3 protein sequence, shown with its most common DNA and genes. The sample records some 450,000 distinct CDR3 sequences, over 15% of which are singletons. The biggest ten clones account for approximately 0.97% of the sample. The sequenced material came from blood, either unsorted or a sorted T cell fraction (not recorded which). The receptors originated from a male donor with ankylosing spondylitis.

This clonotype showed up just a few times. The V gene is TRBV11-2, the J gene TRBJ1-1, with TRBD1 matching over 9 bases. Trimming took 5 bases from V and 1 from J; bases not matched to a gene: 14. Germline CDR1 and CDR2: SGHAT and FQNNGV. The CDR3 contains 18 residues. The chain's CDR3 is CASSRNGQGSIKNTEAFF. The CDR3 region has the DNA TGTGCCAGCAGCCGCAACGGACAGGGGTCAATTAAGAACACTGAAGCTTTCTTT.

Regarding this clonotype: A read error may produce the germline difference seen at one junction end. The CDR3 nucleotides read TGTGCCAGTAGTCCAAGACTAGCGGGGGGGCTTGGAGATGCGCAGTATTTT. Protein sequence: CASSPRLAGGLGDAQYF. The chain is built from TRBV19 and TRBJ2-3; 14 bases line up with TRBD2. The CDR3 loop spans 17 amino acids. From germline, CDR1 is LNHDA and CDR2 SQIVND (reference sequence). Combining the CDR3 with reference TRBV19 and TRBJ2-3 gives the whole variable domain DGGITQSPKYLFRKEGQNVTLSCEQNLNHDAMYWYRQDPGQGLRLIYYSQIVNDFQKGDIAEGYSVSREKKESFPLTVTSAQKNPTAFYLCASSPRLAGGLGDAQYFGPGTRLTVL.

This sequence joins TRBV5-1 and TRBJ2-5, with a possible D match to TRBD2 (5 bases). Per germline, CDR1 SGHRS and CDR2 YFSETQ. This CDR3 region has 15 residues. Trimming pared 5 bases from V and 1 base from J, leaving 15 bases between. CDR3 residues: CASRDGSGFQETQYF. In DNA form, the CDR3 reads TGCGCCAGCAGGGATGGGTCGGGGTTCCAAGAGACCCAGTACTTC.

This chain links TRBV5-1 with TRBJ2-7; D unresolved. This CDR3 region has 15 residues. Deletions cut 1 base from V and 3 bases from J, with 14 bases between. Per the germline V gene, CDR1 is SGHRS and CDR2 is YFSETQ. The CDR3 spells CASSLQPGGLYEQYF. CDR3 DNA sequence: TGCGCCAGCAGCTTGCAGCCGGGCGGCCTCTACGAGCAGTACTTC.

Notes on this clonotype: A junction boundary mismatches the germline segment, possibly from a read error. This sequence joins TRBV28 and TRBJ2-7; perhaps D is TRBD1 or TRBD2 (5 bases each). The CDR3 length is 12 residues. Germline V gene data show CDR1 as MDHEN and CDR2 as SYDVKM. CDR3 protein: CASFRDASRLVF. DNA for the CDR3: TGTGCCAGCTTCCGGGACGCTTCTAGGCTCGTCTTC.

This clonotype was detected a few times. The rearrangement uses TRBV12-3 or TRBV12-4 and TRBJ2-3; 10 nucleotides match TRBD2. The CDR3 extends over 14 amino acids. Unmatched junction bases numbered 9, after V lost 8 bases and J lost 7 bases. The CDR3 nucleotides are TGTGCCAGCCAACCTAGCGGGAGCTCGAATACGCAGTATTTT. Amino acids: CASQPSGSSNTQYF.

This clonotype was seen at least ten times. The V gene is TRBV12-3 or TRBV12-4, the J gene TRBJ1-5, with 7 bases lining up with TRBD1. CDR3 length: 15 residues. Trimming at V came to 4 bases and at J to 0 bases, leaving 3 bases not matched to a gene. CDR3 region: CASSSQGYSNQPQHF. DNA for the CDR3: TGTGCCAGCAGTTCACAGGGGTATAGCAATCAGCCCCAGCATTTT.

This clonotype was seen a handful of times. The V gene is TRBV10-2, the J gene TRBJ1-2; D is unclear. The length of the CDR3 is 13 residues. Per germline, CDR1 WSHSY and CDR2 SAAADI. V lost 2 bases and J lost 2, with 6 bases in between. CDR3 bases: TGCGCCAGCAGTGAGAACAGAAACTATGGCTACACCTTC. Encoded protein: CASSENRNYGYTF.

The chain couples TRBV21-1 to TRBJ1-1; the table's D call, TRBD1, was not checked against the DNA. TRBV21-1 is deemed a pseudogene. This CDR3 comprises 12 residues. CDR3 DNA: TGTGCCAGCAGCCCCGCCGACGGGACAGCTTTCTTT. Translating gives CASSPADGTAFF.

This chain connects TRBV4-1 to TRBJ2-1; no definite D call. Per germline, CDR1 MGHRA and CDR2 YSYEKL. CDR3 size: 13 residues. Between the trimmed V and J ends, which lost 3 bases and 2 bases, there was a span of 5 bases. This CDR3 is CASSQMPYNEQFF. CDR3 in DNA: TGCGCCAGCAGCCAGATGCCCTACAATGAGCAGTTCTTC.

This clonotype occurred a few times. The chain is built from TRBV7-8 and TRBJ1-4; D is uncertain. CDR1 and CDR2 from the germline V gene are SGHVS and FQNEAQ. Trimming took off 2 bases at V and 1 base at J, with 2 bases between the two ends. CDR3 length: 13 residues. CDR3 nucleotides: TGTGCCAGCAGCTTAATAACTAATGAAAAACTGTTTTTT. Residues: CASSLITNEKLFF.

This clonotype was seen a handful of times. V usage is TRBV5-1 and J usage is TRBJ2-1; TRBD1 or TRBD2 may be the D gene (6 bases each). This CDR3 contains 15 residues. The germline gives CDR1 SGHRS, CDR2 YFSETQ. Trimming removed 4 bases at V and 4 bases at J, with 15 bases between. Written as DNA, the CDR3 is TGCGCCAGCAGCGGGGGGCCGACCGGGTACAATGAGCAGTTCTTC. As protein: CASSGGPTGYNEQFF.

This chain connects TRBV7-2 to TRBJ2-1, with TRBD1 as a possible D gene (5 bases). There are 13 residues in the CDR3. Germline CDR1 reads SGHTA; CDR2 reads FQGNSA. Trimming left V 3 bases short and J 5 bases short, with 8 bases between. The CDR3 coding sequence is TGTGCCAGCAGCTTGCAGGGTAACAATGAGCAGTTCTTC. Its protein is CASSLQGNNEQFF.

V gene TRBV5-1 combines with J gene TRBJ2-3; perhaps TRBD2 as D (5 bases). V lost 6 bases and J 2 bases, leaving 16 bases between the germline ends. Per the germline V gene, CDR1 is SGHRS and CDR2 is YFSETQ. The CDR3 is 15 amino acids. The CDR3 is CASMPRGSDTDTQYF. The DNA for the CDR3 is TGCGCCAGCATGCCTCGGGGTTCCGACACAGATACGCAGTATTTT.

The chain recombines TRBV3-1 with TRBJ2-7; D is possibly TRBD2 (6 bases). Per the germline V gene, CDR1 is LGHDT and CDR2 is YNNKEL (reference sequence). V was cut by 5 bases and J by 0 bases, with 11 bases left in between. The CDR3 length is 14 residues. The CDR3 DNA is TGTGCCAGCAGCTGGGGCGGGGACTCCTACGAGCAGTACTTC. Translated: CASSWGGDSYEQYF.

This rearrangement joins TRBV11-3 to TRBJ2-1; TRBD1 is a possible D gene (5 bases). The CDR3 covers 16 residues. Trimming stripped 3 bases from V and 3 bases from J, with 15 bases between. Germline CDR1 and CDR2: SGHNT and YENEEA. The CDR3 DNA reads TGTGCCAGCAGCTTCCCAAGGACACCTAGCTACAATGAGCAGTTCTTC. This translates into CASSFPRTPSYNEQFF.

The table lists this clonotype with a few counts. The chain employs TRBV5-1 and TRBJ2-1, with 10 bases matching TRBD2. Germline V gene data show CDR1 as SGHRS and CDR2 as YFSETQ. V lost 6 bases to trimming and J lost 9 bases; unmatched junction nucleotides: 9. The CDR3 is made up of 14 amino acids. CDR3 in amino acids: CASTPSGGAGEQFF. DNA for the CDR3: TGCGCCAGCACCCCAAGCGGGGGGGCCGGTGAGCAGTTCTTC. The complete variable domain, with remaining parts taken from reference TRBV5-1 and TRBJ2-1, reads KAGVTQTPRYLIKTRGQQVTLSCSPISGHRSVSWYQQTPGQGLQFLFEYFSETQRNKGNFPGRFSGRQFSNSRSEMNVSTLELGDSALYLCASTPSGGAGEQFFGPGTRLTVL.